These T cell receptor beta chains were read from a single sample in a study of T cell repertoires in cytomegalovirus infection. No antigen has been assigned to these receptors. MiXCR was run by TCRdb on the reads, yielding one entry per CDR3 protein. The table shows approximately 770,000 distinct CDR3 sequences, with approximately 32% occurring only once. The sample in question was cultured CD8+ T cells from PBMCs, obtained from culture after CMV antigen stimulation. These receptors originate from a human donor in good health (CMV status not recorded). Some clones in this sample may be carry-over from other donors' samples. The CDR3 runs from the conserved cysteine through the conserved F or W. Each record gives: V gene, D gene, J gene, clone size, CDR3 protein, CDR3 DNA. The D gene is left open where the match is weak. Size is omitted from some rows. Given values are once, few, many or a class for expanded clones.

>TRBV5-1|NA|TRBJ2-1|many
CASSLVAAYNEQFF
TGCGCCAGCAGCTTGGTGGCGGCCTACAATGAGCAGTTCTTC
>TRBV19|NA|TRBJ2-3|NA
CASTPRPAWRADTQYF
TGTGCCAGTACCCCTCGACCAGCCTGGCGGGCAGATACGCAGTATTTT
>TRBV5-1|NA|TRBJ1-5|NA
CASSPEGADQPQHF
TGCGCCAGCAGCCCCGAAGGGGCTGATCAGCCCCAGCATTTT
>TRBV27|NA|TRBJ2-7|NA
CASSSRGVEQYF
TGTGCCAGCAGTAGTAGAGGGGTCGAGCAGTACTTC
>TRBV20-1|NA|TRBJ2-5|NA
CSAPGPFSPETQYF
TGCAGTGCCCCCGGACCTTTCTCCCCAGAGACCCAGTACTTC
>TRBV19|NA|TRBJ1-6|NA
CASSIGGRPLHF
TGTGCCAGTAGTATCGGAGGCAGACCCCTCCACTTT
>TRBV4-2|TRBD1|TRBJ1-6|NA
CASSQDFGQGRSPLHF
TGTGCCAGCAGCCAAGATTTCGGACAGGGGCGATCACCCCTCCACTTT
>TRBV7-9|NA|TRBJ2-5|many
CASSLVEETQYF
TGTGCCAGCAGCTTAGTTGAAGAGACCCAGTACTTC
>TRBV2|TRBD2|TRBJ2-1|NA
CASSEELALDEQFF
TGTGCCAGCAGTGAAGAACTAGCGTTAGATGAGCAGTTCTTC
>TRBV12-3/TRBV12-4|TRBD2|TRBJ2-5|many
CASSRGLAGGETQYF
TGTGCCAGCAGTAGAGGACTAGCGGGGGGAGAGACCCAGTACTTC
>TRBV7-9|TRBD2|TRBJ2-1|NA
CASSPAGGVVNEQFF
TGTGCCAGCAGTCCAGCGGGGGGAGTGGTTAATGAGCAGTTCTTC
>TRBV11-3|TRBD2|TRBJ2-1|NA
CASSPRGLAGFHEQFF
TGTGCCAGCAGCCCTAGAGGACTAGCGGGGTTCCATGAGCAGTTCTTC
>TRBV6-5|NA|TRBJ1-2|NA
CAARGNGYTF
TGTGCCGCAAGGGGGAATGGCTACACCTTC
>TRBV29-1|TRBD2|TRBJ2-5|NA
CSVDVLAGGYLGETQYF
TGCAGCGTCGACGTTCTCGCGGGGGGCTACCTCGGAGAGACCCAGTACTTC
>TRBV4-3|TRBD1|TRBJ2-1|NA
CASSHKQGGEQFF
TGCGCCAGCAGCCATAAACAGGGGGGTGAGCAGTTCTTC
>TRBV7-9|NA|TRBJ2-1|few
CASRLQQREQFF
TGTGCCAGCAGACTCCAGCAGCGTGAGCAGTTCTTC
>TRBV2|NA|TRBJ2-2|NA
CASIGNTGELFF
TGTGCCAGCATAGGGAACACCGGGGAGCTGTTTTTT
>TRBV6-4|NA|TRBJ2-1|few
CASSELEVGSEQFF
TGTGCCAGCAGTGAGCTAGAAGTGGGTTCCGAGCAGTTCTTC
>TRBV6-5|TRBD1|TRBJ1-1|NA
CASSSPRPGQVGPEAFF
TGTGCCAGCAGTTCCCCTCGGCCGGGACAGGTGGGCCCTGAAGCTTTCTTT
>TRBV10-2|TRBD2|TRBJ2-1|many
CASSEWRGNMYNEQFF
TGCGCCAGCAGTGAGTGGCGGGGGAACATGTACAATGAGCAGTTCTTC
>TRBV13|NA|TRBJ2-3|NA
CASTFRGPREDTQYF
TGTGCCAGCACCTTCCGGGGCCCAAGGGAAGATACGCAGTATTTT
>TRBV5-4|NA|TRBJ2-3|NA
CASRQVGLTLTDTQYF
TGTGCCAGCAGGCAGGTGGGGCTTACGCTCACAGATACGCAGTATTTT
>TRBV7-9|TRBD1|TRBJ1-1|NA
CASSPKDRGLGEAFF
TGTGCCAGCAGCCCCAAGGACAGGGGGCTCGGGGAAGCTTTCTTT
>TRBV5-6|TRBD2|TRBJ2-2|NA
CASSRTSGGHNTGELFF
TGTGCCAGCAGCCGGACTAGCGGGGGGCATAACACCGGGGAGCTGTTTTTT
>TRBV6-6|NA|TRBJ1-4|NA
CASYLEKLFF
TGTGCCAGTTATTTAGAAAAACTGTTTTTT
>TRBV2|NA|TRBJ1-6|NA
CASSEGRVEYNSPLHF
TGTGCCAGCAGTGAAGGAAGAGTGGAATATAATTCACCCCTCCACTTT
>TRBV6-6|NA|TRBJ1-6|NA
CASRGESSYNSPLHF
TGTGCCAGCAGAGGGGAGAGCTCCTATAATTCACCCCTCCACTTT
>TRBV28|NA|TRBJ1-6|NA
CASSMPGEVGSPLPF
TGTGCCAGCAGTATGCCAGGGGAAGTAGGTTCACCCCTCCCCTTT
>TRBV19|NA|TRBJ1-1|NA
CASGEGSQADTEAFF
TGTGCCAGTGGAGAGGGAAGTCAGGCTGACACTGAAGCTTTCTTT
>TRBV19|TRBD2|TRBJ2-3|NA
CASSVSGGPQDTQYF
TGTGCCAGTAGTGTTAGCGGGGGGCCCCAAGATACGCAGTATTTT
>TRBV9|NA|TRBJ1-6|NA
CASSAGHGNSPLHF
TGTGCCAGCAGCGCGGGACATGGTAATTCACCCCTCCACTTT
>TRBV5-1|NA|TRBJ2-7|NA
CASNALDSYEQYF
TGCGCCAGCAACGCACTAGATTCCTACGAGCAGTACTTC
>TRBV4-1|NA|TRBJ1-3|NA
CASSQDGGRGNTIYF
TGCGCCAGCAGCCAAGACGGAGGCCGGGGAAACACCATATATTTT
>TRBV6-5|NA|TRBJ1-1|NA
CAGSSNGPRAEAFF
TGTGCCGGCAGTTCCAACGGCCCCAGAGCTGAAGCTTTCTTT
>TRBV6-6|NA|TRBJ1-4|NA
CASSAAGHSNEKLFF
TGTGCCAGCAGTGCCGCGGGACATTCTAATGAAAAACTGTTTTTT
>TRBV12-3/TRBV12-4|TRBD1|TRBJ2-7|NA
CASRGQGGTYEQYF
TGTGCCAGCAGGGGACAGGGGGGCACCTACGAGCAGTACTTC
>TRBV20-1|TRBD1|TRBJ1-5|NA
CSATRTGDAYSNQPQHF
TGCAGTGCTACACGGACAGGAGACGCTTATAGCAATCAGCCCCAGCATTTT
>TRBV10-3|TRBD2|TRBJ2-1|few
CAISEPVAGSSYNEQFF
TGTGCCATCAGTGAACCCGTAGCGGGTAGCTCCTACAATGAGCAGTTCTTC
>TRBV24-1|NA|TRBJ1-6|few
CATSDSGPLSPLHF
TGTGCCACCAGTGATTCCGGGCCACTTTCACCCCTCCACTTT
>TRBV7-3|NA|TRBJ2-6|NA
CASSLLARGRNSGANVLTF
TGTGCCAGCAGCCTCCTTGCCCGTGGCAGGAACTCTGGGGCCAACGTCCTGACTTTC